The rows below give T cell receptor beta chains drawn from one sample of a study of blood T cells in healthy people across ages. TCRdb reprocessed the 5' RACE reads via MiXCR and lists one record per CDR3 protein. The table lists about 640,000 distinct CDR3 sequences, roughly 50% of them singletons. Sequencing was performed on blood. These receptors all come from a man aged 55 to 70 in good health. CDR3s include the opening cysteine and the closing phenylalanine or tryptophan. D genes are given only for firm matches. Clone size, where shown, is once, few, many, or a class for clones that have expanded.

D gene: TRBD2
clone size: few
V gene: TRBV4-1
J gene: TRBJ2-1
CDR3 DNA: TGCGCCAGCAGCCAGGGTAGCGGGGGTTTAGATGAGCAGTTCTTC
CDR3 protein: CASSQGSGGLDEQFF

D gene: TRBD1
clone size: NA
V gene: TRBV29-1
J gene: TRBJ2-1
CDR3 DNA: TGCAGCGTTGAGGGGCAGGGGGCAGGCAATGAGCAGTTCTTC
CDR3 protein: CSVEGQGAGNEQFF

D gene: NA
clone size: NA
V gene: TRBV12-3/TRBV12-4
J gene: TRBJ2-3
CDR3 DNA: TGTGCCAGCACCGACCTCACAGATACGCAGTATTTT
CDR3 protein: CASTDLTDTQYF

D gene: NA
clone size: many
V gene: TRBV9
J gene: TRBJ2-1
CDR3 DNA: TGTGCCAGCAGCGTGGGGGTGCAGGTGTTACCCTCCTACAATGAGCAGTTCTTC
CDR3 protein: CASSVGVQVLPSYNEQFF

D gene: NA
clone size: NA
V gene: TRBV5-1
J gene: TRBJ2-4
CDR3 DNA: TGCGCCAGCAGCTTGACCCTCGGCGGAGCCAAAAACATTCAGTACTTC
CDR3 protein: CASSLTLGGAKNIQYF

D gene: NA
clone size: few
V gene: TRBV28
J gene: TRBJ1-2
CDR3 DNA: TGTGCCAGCAGTTTACCCGCCAGGGCGGGTGGCTACACCTTC
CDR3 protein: CASSLPARAGGYTF

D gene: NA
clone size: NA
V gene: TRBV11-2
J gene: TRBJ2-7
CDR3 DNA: TGTGCCAGCAGCCAAACAGGGATGGGCGAGCAGTACTTC
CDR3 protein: CASSQTGMGEQYF

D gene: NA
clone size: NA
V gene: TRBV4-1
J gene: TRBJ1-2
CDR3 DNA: TGCGCCAGCAGCCAAGGTTTAAGAGGAACCGGGACTGAGTATGGCTACACCTTC
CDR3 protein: CASSQGLRGTGTEYGYTF

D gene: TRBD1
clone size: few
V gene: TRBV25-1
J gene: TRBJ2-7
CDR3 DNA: TGTGCCAGCAGTCAGGGACAGGGATGGCACGAGCAGTACTTC
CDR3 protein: CASSQGQGWHEQYF

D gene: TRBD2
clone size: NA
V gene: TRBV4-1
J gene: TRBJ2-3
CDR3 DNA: TGCGCCAGCAGCTCCCTAGCGGGCCACACAGATACGCAGTATTTT
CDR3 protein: CASSSLAGHTDTQYF

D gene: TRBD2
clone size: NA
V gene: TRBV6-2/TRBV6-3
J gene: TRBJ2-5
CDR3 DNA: TGTGCCAGCCAACGGGGGGAAGAGACCCAGTACTTC
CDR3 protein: CASQRGEETQYF

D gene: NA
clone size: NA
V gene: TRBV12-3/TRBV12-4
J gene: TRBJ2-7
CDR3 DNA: TGTGCCAGCAGTTTAGGTCAAAGGAACGAGCAGTACTTC
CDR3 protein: CASSLGQRNEQYF

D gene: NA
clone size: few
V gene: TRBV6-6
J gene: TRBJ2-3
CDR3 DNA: TGTGCCAGCAGTTACTCCGGGGTCCACGGGGCACATACGCAGTATTTT
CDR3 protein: CASSYSGVHGAHTQYF

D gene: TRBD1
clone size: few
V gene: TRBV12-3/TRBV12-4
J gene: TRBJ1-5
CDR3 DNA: TGTGCCAGCAGCAGAACAGGGGATGTAGATCAGCCCCAGCATTTT
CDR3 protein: CASSRTGDVDQPQHF

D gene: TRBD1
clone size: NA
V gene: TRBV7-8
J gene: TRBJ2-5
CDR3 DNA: TGTGCCAGCAGCTTTAGGACAGGGCAGCAAGAGACCCAGTACTTC
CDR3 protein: CASSFRTGQQETQYF

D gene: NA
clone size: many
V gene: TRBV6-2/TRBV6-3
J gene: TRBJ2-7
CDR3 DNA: TGTGCCAGCAGCGACACAGGGTACGAGCAGTACTTC
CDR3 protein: CASSDTGYEQYF

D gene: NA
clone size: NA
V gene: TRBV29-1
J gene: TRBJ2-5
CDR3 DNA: TGCAGCGTTTTGGAGGCAGGCGATGAGACCCAGTACTTC
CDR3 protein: CSVLEAGDETQYF

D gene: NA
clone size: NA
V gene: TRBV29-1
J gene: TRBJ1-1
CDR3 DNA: TGCAGCGTTGGAGAGGCTGGGATGAACACTGAAGCTTTCTTT
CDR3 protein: CSVGEAGMNTEAFF

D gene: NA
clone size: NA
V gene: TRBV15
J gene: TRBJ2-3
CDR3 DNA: TGTGCCACCAGCAGGTTTTACGGGACGAGCACAGATACGCAGTATTTT
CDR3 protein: CATSRFYGTSTDTQYF

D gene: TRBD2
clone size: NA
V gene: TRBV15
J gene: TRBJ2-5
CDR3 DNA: TGTGCCACCAGCACCCACCGACTAGCGGGGGTGGCAGAGACCCAGTACTTC
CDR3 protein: CATSTHRLAGVAETQYF

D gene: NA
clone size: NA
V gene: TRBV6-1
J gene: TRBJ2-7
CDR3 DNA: TGTGCCAGCACTTACCAGGCCCCCTACGAGCAGTACTTC
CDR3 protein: CASTYQAPYEQYF

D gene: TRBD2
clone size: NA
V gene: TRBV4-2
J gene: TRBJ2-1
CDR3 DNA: TGTGCCAGCAGCCAGGGGACTAGCGGGGCCTCCTCCTACAATGAGCAGTTCTTC
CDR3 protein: CASSQGTSGASSYNEQFF